These T cell receptor beta chains were read from a single sample in a study of OX40 agonist ivuxolimab in advanced cancers. The data were produced by immunoSEQ multiplex PCR, yet TCRdb's version contains in-frame clones alone and is incomplete. The sample contains about 120,000 clones, 75% to 90% of which appear only once. The sample was CD4+ or CD8+ T cells sorted from blood, taken in a trial of the OX40 agonist ivuxolimab. These receptors were obtained from an adult with an advanced solid tumor such as melanoma, head and neck, liver or kidney cancer. Both conserved end residues are part of each CDR3. A D gene is named only where the DNA matches it firmly. Part of the rows lack a size; the others show once, few, many or a class for expanded clones.

NA	NA	TRBV19	TRBJ1-2	13	TGTGCCAGTAGTATCAGCTTCAACTATGGCTACACCTTC	CASSISFNYGYTF
NA	NA	TRBV28	TRBJ2-6	13	TGTGCCAGCACCGACTCTGGGGCCAACGTCCTGACTTTC	CASTDSGANVLTF
NA	NA	TRBV18	TRBJ1-3	15	TGTGCCAGCTCACCTGGCAGCTCCAGAGGAAACACCATATATTTT	CASSPGSSRGNTIYF
TRBD2	NA	TRBV5-1	TRBJ2-6	19	TGCGCCAGCAGCTTGGGGCTAGCGGGGGCCGGCTCTGGGGCCAACGTCCTGACTTTC	CASSLGLAGAGSGANVLTF
NA	NA	TRBV5-1	TRBJ1-2	12	TGCGCCAGCAGCTTGGCGGCCTATGGCTACACCTTC	CASSLAAYGYTF
NA	NA	TRBV30	TRBJ1-3	18	TGTGCCTGGGATGCAGAAACCCCTTTCCACTCCCCTGGAAACACCATATATTTT	CAWDAETPFHSPGNTIYF
TRBD2	NA	TRBV5-1	TRBJ2-2	15	TGCGCCAGCAGCACTAGCGGGGGGAACACCGGGGAGCTGTTTTTT	CASSTSGGNTGELFF
TRBD1	NA	TRBV29-1	TRBJ2-5	12	TGCAGCGTACTGGACAGGGGAGAGACCCAGTACTTC	CSVLDRGETQYF
NA	NA	TRBV6-1	TRBJ1-1	12	TGTGCCAGCAGACAAATGAACACTGAAGCTTTCTTT	CASRQMNTEAFF
NA	few	TRBV10-3	TRBJ1-1	14	TGTGCCATCAGGGATCGCGACAGGAACACTGAAGCTTTCTTT	CAIRDRDRNTEAFF
TRBD1	NA	TRBV18	TRBJ1-2	15	TGTGCCAGCTCGCCCGAGACAGGGAGAAACTATAGCTACACCTTC	CASSPETGRNYSYTF
NA	NA	TRBV23-1	TRBJ2-3	12	TGCGCCAGATCATACAGGGTTGATACGCAGTATTTT	CARSYRVDTQYF
NA	NA	TRBV18	TRBJ2-5	13	TGTGCCAGCTCACCGAAAGCGGGAGAGACCCAGTACTTC	CASSPKAGETQYF
NA	NA	TRBV6-1	TRBJ1-5	13	TGTGCCAGCAGATCACAGGGAAATCAGCCCCAGCATTTT	CASRSQGNQPQHF
TRBD1	NA	TRBV27	TRBJ1-5	16	TGTGCCAGCAGAAGGAAGCCGGGACAGGGTAACCAGCCCCAGCATTTT	CASRRKPGQGNQPQHF
NA	NA	TRBV9	TRBJ2-1	15	TGTGCCAGCAGCGTAGCTGGGGGCAAAGGCTATGAGCAGTTCTTC	CASSVAGGKGYEQFF
NA	NA	TRBV18	TRBJ1-2	15	TGTGCCAGCTCACCTACAGGGTCCAACTACTATGGCTACACCTTC	CASSPTGSNYYGYTF
NA	NA	TRBV6-6	TRBJ2-5	14	TGTGCCAGCAGAAGCCCTGGCCCCTTCGCGACCCAGTACTTC	CASRSPGPFATQYF
NA	once	TRBV6-5	TRBJ2-7	14	TGTGCCAGCAGTTACTCCCGGACGGTTGCCGAGCAGTACTTC	CASSYSRTVAEQYF
NA	NA	TRBV7-2	TRBJ2-1	14	TGTGCCAGCAGCTTGGCCACCCACGGGGGTGAGCAGTTCTTC	CASSLATHGGEQFF
TRBD1	NA	TRBV10-1	TRBJ1-3	16	TGCGCCAGCATGAAGGGACAGGACGATTCTGGAAACACCATATATTTT	CASMKGQDDSGNTIYF
TRBD1	NA	TRBV4-3	TRBJ1-4	16	TGCGCCAGCAGCCAAGAGCGGAGGACAGGGAATGAAAAACTGTTTTTT	CASSQERRTGNEKLFF
TRBD2	NA	TRBV7-2	TRBJ2-5	17	TGTGCCAGCAGCTTAGCTGCCCAGCGGGGGGGACAAGAGACCCAGTACTTC	CASSLAAQRGGQETQYF
NA	once	TRBV9	TRBJ1-3	17	TGTGCCAGCAGCGAGGACCCCGGTTCTTTCTCTGGAAACACCATATATTTT	CASSEDPGSFSGNTIYF
TRBD2	NA	TRBV5-1	TRBJ2-3	15	TGCGCCAGCCTGGCAAGCGGGGGGCCCACAGATACGCAGTATTTT	CASLASGGPTDTQYF
TRBD2	NA	TRBV5-1	TRBJ2-2	16	TGCGCCAGCAGCTCGGCGGGACTAGCGGTCGGCGGGGAGCTGTTTTTT	CASSSAGLAVGGELFF
NA	few	TRBV6-1	TRBJ1-1	14	TGTGCCAGCATTAGACGACAGGCTAACACTGAAGCTTTCTTT	CASIRRQANTEAFF
NA	NA	TRBV28	TRBJ1-5	14	TGTGCCAGCAGTCCCCCGGGGGGGGATCAGCCCCAGCATTTT	CASSPPGGDQPQHF
NA	NA	TRBV10-2	TRBJ1-1	15	TGCGCCAGCAGTGAGCCCCCTGCGATGAACACTGAAGCTTTCTTT	CASSEPPAMNTEAFF
NA	NA	TRBV11-2	TRBJ2-1	12	TGTGCCAGCAGCCCTGGCGGGTTGGCGCAGTTCTTC	CASSPGGLAQFF
NA	NA	TRBV27	TRBJ2-7	11	TGTGCCAGCAGTTCAAGATACGAGCAGTACTTC	CASSSRYEQYF
TRBD1	NA	TRBV7-2	TRBJ2-3	19	TGTGCCAGCAGCCCCAGAAGGGGGCGCTACAATCCTAGCACAGATACGCAGTATTTT	CASSPRRGRYNPSTDTQYF
NA	NA	TRBV5-1	TRBJ1-1	15	TGCGCCAGCAGCTTCGAACCAGCCGGTGAAGCTGAAGCTTTCTTT	CASSFEPAGEAEAFF
NA	NA	TRBV7-9	TRBJ2-3	14	TGTGCCAGCAGCTTAGCAGCTAGCACAGATACGCAGTATTTT	CASSLAASTDTQYF
NA	NA	TRBV9	TRBJ1-4	16	TGTGCCAGCAGCGCGGCATCAGGCTTTGTGGGGGAAAAACTGTTTTTT	CASSAASGFVGEKLFF
TRBD2	NA	TRBV28	TRBJ2-3	16	TGTGCCAGCAGCCCCGGACTAGCGGGGGGGGCCAGGACGCAGTATTTT	CASSPGLAGGARTQYF
NA	NA	TRBV2	TRBJ1-1	12	TGTGCCAGCAGTTTGCAGGGTACTGAAGCTTTCTTT	CASSLQGTEAFF
TRBD1	NA	TRBV28	TRBJ2-7	14	TGTGCCAGCAGTTTTGGGACAGGGATAAGGGAGCAGTACTTC	CASSFGTGIREQYF
TRBD1	NA	TRBV2	TRBJ1-5	12	TGTGCCAGCAGACAGGGGACGGAGCCCCAGCATTTT	CASRQGTEPQHF
TRBD1	NA	TRBV10-3	TRBJ1-2	13	TGTGCCATCAGTGAGGACAGGGTACATGGCTACACCTTC	CAISEDRVHGYTF
TRBD1	NA	TRBV18	TRBJ1-2	16	TGTGCCAGCTCGGGACAGAAGGTCACATCTAACTATGGCTACACCTTC	CASSGQKVTSNYGYTF
NA	NA	TRBV6-5	TRBJ2-3	16	TGTGCCAGCAGTTACTCGACGGCGATTAGCACAGATACGCAGTATTTT	CASSYSTAISTDTQYF
NA	NA	TRBV4-1	TRBJ2-1	15	TGCGCCAGCAGCCAGTCTTTGGGGGTCTACAATGAGCAGTTCTTC	CASSQSLGVYNEQFF
TRBD1	few	TRBV10-3	TRBJ1-6	14	TGTGCCATCAGTGCCGGGACAGGGGATTCACCCCTCCACTTT	CAISAGTGDSPLHF
NA	NA	TRBV18	TRBJ1-6	14	TGTGCCAGCTCACCAAGTTCGGGGGGAACACCCCTCCACTTT	CASSPSSGGTPLHF
TRBD1	NA	TRBV7-2	TRBJ1-5	17	TGTGCCAGCAGCTCGACAGGGGGGCTGGGGGGCAATCAGCCCCAGCATTTT	CASSSTGGLGGNQPQHF
TRBD2	NA	TRBV9	TRBJ2-5	14	TGTGCCAGCAGCCCGCGGGGGGGACAAGAGACCCAGTACTTC	CASSPRGGQETQYF
TRBD2	NA	TRBV7-3	TRBJ2-1	16	TGTGCCAGCAGCTTAACTCCCCTAGCGGGGCACAATGAGCAGTTCTTC	CASSLTPLAGHNEQFF
NA	NA	TRBV5-1	TRBJ2-7	14	TGCGCCAGCAGGGGGACCGGGACCGGGTACGAGCAGTACTTC	CASRGTGTGYEQYF
TRBD1	NA	TRBV19	TRBJ1-4	13	TGTGCCACGTCCGACAGGGTTAATGAAAAACTGTTTTTT	CATSDRVNEKLFF